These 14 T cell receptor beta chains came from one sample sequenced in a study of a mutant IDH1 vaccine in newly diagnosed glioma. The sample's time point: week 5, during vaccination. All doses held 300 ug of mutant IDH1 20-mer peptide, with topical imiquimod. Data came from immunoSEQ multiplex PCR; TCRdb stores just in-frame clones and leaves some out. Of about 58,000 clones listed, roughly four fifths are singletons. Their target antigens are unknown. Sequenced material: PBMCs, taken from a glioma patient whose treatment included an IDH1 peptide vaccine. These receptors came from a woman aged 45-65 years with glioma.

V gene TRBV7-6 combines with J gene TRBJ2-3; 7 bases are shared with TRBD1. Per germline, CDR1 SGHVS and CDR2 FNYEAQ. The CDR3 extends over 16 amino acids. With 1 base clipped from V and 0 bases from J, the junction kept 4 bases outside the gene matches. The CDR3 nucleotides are TGTGCCAGCAGCTTAGGGGGACAGATTAGCACAGATACGCAGTATTTT. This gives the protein CASSLGGQISTDTQYF. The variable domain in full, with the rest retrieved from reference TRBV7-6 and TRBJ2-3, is GAGVSQSPRYKVTKRGQDVALRCDPISGHVSLYWYRQALGQGPEFLTYFNYEAQQDKSGLPNDRFSAERPEGSISTLTIQRTEQRDSAMYRCASSLGGQISTDTQYFGPGTRLTVL.

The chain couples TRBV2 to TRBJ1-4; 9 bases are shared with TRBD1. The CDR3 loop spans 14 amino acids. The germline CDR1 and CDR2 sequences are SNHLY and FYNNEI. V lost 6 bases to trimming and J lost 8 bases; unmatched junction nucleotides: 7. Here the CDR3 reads CASRAGTGWEKLFF. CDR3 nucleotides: TGTGCCAGCAGGGCCGGGACAGGGTGGGAAAAACTGTTTTTT.

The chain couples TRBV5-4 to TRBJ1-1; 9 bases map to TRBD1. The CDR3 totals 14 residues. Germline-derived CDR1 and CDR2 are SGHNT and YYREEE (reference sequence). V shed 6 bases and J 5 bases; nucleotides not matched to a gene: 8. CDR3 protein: CASTWTGERTEAFF. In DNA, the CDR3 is TGTGCCAGCACCTGGACAGGGGAGAGGACTGAAGCTTTCTTT.

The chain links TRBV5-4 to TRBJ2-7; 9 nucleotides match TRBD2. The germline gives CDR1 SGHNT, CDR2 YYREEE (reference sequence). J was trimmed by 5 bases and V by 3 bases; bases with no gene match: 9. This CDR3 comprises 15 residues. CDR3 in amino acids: CASSSWASGGNEQYF. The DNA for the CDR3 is TGTGCCAGCAGCTCCTGGGCCAGCGGGGGGAACGAGCAGTACTTC.

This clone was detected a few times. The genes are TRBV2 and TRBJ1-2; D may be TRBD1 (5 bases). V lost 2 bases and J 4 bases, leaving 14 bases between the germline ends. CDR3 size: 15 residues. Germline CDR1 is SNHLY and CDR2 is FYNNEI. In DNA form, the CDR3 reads TGTGCCAGCAGTGAACGCGACAGCGCTTCCTATGGCTACACCTTC. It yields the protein CASSERDSASYGYTF.

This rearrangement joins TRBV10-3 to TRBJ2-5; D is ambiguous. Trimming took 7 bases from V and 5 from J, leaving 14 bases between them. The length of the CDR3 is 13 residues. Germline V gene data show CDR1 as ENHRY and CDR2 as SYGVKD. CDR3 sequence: CAITRKLVETQYF. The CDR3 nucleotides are TGTGCCATCACTCGAAAGCTCGTCGAGACCCAGTACTTC.

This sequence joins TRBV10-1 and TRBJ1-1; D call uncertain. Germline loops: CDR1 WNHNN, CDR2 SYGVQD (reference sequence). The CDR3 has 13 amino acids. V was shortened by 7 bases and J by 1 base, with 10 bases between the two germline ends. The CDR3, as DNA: TGCGCCAGCACCTTCCTCGGGAACACTGAAGCTTTCTTT. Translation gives CASTFLGNTEAFF.

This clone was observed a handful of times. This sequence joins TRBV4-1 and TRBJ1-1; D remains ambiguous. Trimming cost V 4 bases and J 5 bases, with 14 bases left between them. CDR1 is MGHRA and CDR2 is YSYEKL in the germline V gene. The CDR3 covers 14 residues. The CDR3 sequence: CASSPEGTRTEAFF. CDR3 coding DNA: TGCGCCAGCAGCCCCGAAGGAACTCGTACTGAAGCTTTCTTT.

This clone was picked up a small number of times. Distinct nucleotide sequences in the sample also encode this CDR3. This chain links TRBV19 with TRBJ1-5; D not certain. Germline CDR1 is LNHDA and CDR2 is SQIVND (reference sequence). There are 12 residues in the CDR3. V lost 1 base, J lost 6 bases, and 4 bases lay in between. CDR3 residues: CASSIGGQPQHF. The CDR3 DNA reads TGTGCCAGTAGTATAGGGGGTCAGCCCCAGCATTTT.

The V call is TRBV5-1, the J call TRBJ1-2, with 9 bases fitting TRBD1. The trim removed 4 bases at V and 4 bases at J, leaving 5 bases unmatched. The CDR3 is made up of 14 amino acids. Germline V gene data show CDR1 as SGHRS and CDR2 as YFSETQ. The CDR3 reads CASSPTGGSYGYTF. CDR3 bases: TGCGCCAGCAGCCCTACAGGGGGCAGCTATGGCTACACCTTC. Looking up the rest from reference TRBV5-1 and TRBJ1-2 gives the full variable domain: KAGVTQTPRYLIKTRGQQVTLSCSPISGHRSVSWYQQTPGQGLQFLFEYFSETQRNKGNFPGRFSGRQFSNSRSEMNVSTLELGDSALYLCASSPTGGSYGYTFGSGTRLTVV.

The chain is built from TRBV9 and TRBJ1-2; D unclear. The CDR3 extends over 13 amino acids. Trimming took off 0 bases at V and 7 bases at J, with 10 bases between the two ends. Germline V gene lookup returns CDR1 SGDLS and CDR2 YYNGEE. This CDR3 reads CASSVGAEAGYTF. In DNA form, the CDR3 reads TGTGCCAGCAGCGTAGGTGCAGAGGCTGGCTACACCTTC.

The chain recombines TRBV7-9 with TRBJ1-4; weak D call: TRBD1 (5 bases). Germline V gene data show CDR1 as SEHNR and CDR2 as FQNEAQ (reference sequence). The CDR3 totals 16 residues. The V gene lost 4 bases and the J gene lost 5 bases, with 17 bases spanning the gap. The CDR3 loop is CASSSVPGTGNEKLFF. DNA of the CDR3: TGTGCCAGCAGCTCCGTTCCCGGGACGGGCAATGAAAAACTGTTTTTT.

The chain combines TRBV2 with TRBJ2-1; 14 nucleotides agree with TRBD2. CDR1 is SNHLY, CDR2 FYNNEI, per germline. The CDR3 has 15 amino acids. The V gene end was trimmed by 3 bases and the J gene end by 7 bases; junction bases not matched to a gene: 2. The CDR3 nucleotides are TGTGCCAGCAGTGAGACTAGCGGGGGGGCGAATGAGCAGTTCTTC. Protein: CASSETSGGANEQFF.

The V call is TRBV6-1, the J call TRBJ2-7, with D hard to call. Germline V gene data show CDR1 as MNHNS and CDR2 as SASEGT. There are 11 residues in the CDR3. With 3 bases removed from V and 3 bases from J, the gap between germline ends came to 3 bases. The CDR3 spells CASSEYYEQYF. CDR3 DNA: TGTGCCAGCAGTGAGTACTACGAGCAGTACTTC.